The 10 T cell receptor beta chains listed next were all sequenced from one sample in a study of T cells in Graves' hyperthyroidism and ophthalmopathy. RNA transcripts yielded amplified TCR beta CDR3 regions. The TCR CDR3 was amplified in a first-round RT-PCR using the HTBI primer set. TCRdb re-derived calls from the multiplex PCR reads in MiXCR, one entry per CDR3 protein. The table shows some 500,000 distinct CDR3 sequences, with roughly 14% occurring only once. The sample taken for sequencing was blood. The origin of the receptors is a woman younger than 30 with Graves' hyperthyroidism.

There are many counts of this clonotype. The V gene is TRBV11-2, the J gene TRBJ2-5; unclear D gene. Trimming cost V 2 bases and J 4 bases, with 17 bases left between them. Per the germline V gene, CDR1 is SGHAT and CDR2 is FQNNGV. This CDR3 contains 16 residues. CDR3 sequence reads: CASSLSTAALGETQYF. DNA of the CDR3: TGTGCCAGCAGCTTATCGACGGCGGCATTGGGAGAGACCCAGTACTTC.

The table lists this clonotype with a few counts. Germline is not matched at one junction end, which may reflect a read error. CDR3 sequence: CTSYAPRTSGNTGELFF. The CDR3 nucleotides are TGTACCAGCTATGCCCCCAGGACTAGCGGTAACACCGGGGAGCTGTTTTTT. The J gene is TRBJ2-2, the V gene TRBV6-1; 10 positions agree with TRBD2. This CDR3 has 17 residues. Germline loops: CDR1 MNHNS, CDR2 SASEGT.

Comments on this clonotype: This clone may be a read error of a much larger clone one base away. The genes are TRBV11-2 and TRBJ2-3; D is possibly TRBD2 (6 bases). CDR3 size: 14 residues. V was shortened by 1 base and J by 4 bases, with 9 bases between the two germline ends. CDR1 SGHAT and CDR2 FQNNGV come from the germline V gene. In DNA form, the CDR3 reads TGTGCCAGCAGCTTAGGGGCGGGGCCAGATACGCAGTATTTT. Its protein product is CASSLGAGPDTQYF. Based on the CDR3 plus reference TRBV11-2 and TRBJ2-3, the full variable domain is EAGVAQSPRYKIIEKRQSVAFWCNPISGHATLYWYQQILGQGPKLLIQFQNNGVVDDSQLPKDRFSAERLKGVDSTLKIQPAKLEDSAVYLCASSLGAGPDTQYFGPGTRLTVL.

At least ten counts were recorded for this clonotype. This sequence joins TRBV19 and TRBJ2-2; 8 bases are a match to TRBD1. Losses at the gene ends were 6 bases for V and 6 bases for J; bases not matched to a gene: 9. Per the germline V gene, CDR1 is LNHDA and CDR2 is SQIVND (reference sequence). The CDR3 has 15 residues. CDR3 region: CASRSDRGYSGELFF. CDR3 bases: TGTGCCAGTAGAAGCGACAGGGGTTATTCCGGGGAGCTGTTTTTT.

This clonotype was observed many times. This chain joins TRBV11-2 and TRBJ2-3; the D is unclear. The V end lost 3 bases, the J end lost 8 bases, and 9 bases lay between the germline ends. The CDR3 has 12 residues. From germline, CDR1 is SGHAT and CDR2 FQNNGV. The CDR3 is CASSLSKGTQYF. In DNA form, the CDR3 reads TGTGCCAGCAGCTTGAGCAAGGGTACGCAGTATTTT. The full variable domain, in which reference TRBV11-2 and TRBJ2-3 provide the parts outside the CDR3, is EAGVAQSPRYKIIEKRQSVAFWCNPISGHATLYWYQQILGQGPKLLIQFQNNGVVDDSQLPKDRFSAERLKGVDSTLKIQPAKLEDSAVYLCASSLSKGTQYFGPGTRLTVL.

The sample holds many counts of this clonotype. The chain employs TRBV12-3 or TRBV12-4 and TRBJ2-3; D remains ambiguous. Trimming took off 0 bases at V and 3 bases at J, with 4 bases between the two ends. The length of the CDR3 is 13 residues. CDR3 in amino acids: CASSLARTDTQYF. CDR3 coding DNA: TGTGCCAGCAGTTTAGCGCGGACAGATACGCAGTATTTT.

The chain combines TRBV5-1 with TRBJ1-4, with D unclear. Germline V gives CDR1 SGHRS, CDR2 YFSETQ. V lost 8 bases to trimming and J lost 8 bases, with 19 bases between them. The CDR3 has 14 residues. The chain's CDR3 is CASRTDYLREKLFF. The DNA for the CDR3 is TGCGCCAGTCGTACTGACTATTTAAGGGAAAAACTGTTTTTT.

This clonotype has only a few counts. This chain uses TRBV24-1 with TRBJ2-7; 10 bases agree with TRBD1. The CDR3 totals 15 residues. Germline V CDR1 and CDR2: KGHDR, SFDVKD. With V trimmed by 9 bases and J by 3 bases, 10 bases remained unmatched. Here the CDR3 DNA reads TGTGCCACCGCTGCCCCGGGACAGGGGAGCTACGAGCAGTACTTC. Its translation: CATAAPGQGSYEQYF.

This clonotype appeared many times. This chain uses TRBV3-1 with TRBJ2-7; no firm D call. V was pared by 0 bases and J by 8 bases, with 14 bases between. The CDR3 is 14 amino acids. Per the germline V gene, CDR1 is LGHDT and CDR2 is YNNKEL (reference sequence). CDR3 protein: CASSQDMSGGKQYF. The CDR3 DNA follows: TGTGCCAGCAGCCAAGACATGAGTGGTGGAAAGCAGTACTTC.

This rearrangement joins TRBV9 to TRBJ2-5; D not resolved. The CDR3 is 14 amino acids. Trimming removed 0 bases from V and 2 bases from J, with 8 bases in between. CDR1 and CDR2 from the germline V gene are SGDLS and YYNGEE. In DNA form, the CDR3 reads TGTGCCAGCAGCGTAGGGCAGCGACAAGAGACCCAGTACTTC. Translation: CASSVGQRQETQYF. Complete variable domain (other parts from reference TRBV9 and TRBJ2-5): DSGVTQTPKHLITATGQRVTLRCSPRSGDLSVYWYQQSLDQGLQFLIQYYNGEERAKGNILERFSAQQFPDLHSELNLSSLELGDSALYFCASSVGQRQETQYFGPGTRLLVL.